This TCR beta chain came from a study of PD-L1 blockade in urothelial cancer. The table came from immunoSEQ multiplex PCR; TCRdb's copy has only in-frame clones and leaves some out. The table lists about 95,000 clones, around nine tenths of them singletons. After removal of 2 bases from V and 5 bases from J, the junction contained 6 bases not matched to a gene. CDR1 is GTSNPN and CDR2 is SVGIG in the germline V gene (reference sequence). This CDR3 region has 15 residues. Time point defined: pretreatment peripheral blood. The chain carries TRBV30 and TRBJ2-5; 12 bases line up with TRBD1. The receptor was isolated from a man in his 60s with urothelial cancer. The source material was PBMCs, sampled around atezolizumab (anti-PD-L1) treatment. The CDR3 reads CAWSPGDRGLETQYF. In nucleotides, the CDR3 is TGTGCCTGGAGTCCGGGGGACAGGGGGCTGGAGACCCAGTACTTC.